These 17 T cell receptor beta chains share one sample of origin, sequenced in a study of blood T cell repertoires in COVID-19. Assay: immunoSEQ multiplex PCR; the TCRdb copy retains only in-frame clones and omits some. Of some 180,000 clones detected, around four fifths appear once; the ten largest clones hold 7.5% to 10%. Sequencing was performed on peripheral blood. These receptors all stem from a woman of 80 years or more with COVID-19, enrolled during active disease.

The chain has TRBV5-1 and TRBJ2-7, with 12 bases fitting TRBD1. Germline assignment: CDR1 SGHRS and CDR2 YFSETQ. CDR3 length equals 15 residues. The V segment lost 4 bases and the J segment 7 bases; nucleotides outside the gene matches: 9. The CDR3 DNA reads TGCGCCAGCAGCGGGGGGGACAGGGGGCTACGGGAGCAGTACTTC. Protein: CASSGGDRGLREQYF.

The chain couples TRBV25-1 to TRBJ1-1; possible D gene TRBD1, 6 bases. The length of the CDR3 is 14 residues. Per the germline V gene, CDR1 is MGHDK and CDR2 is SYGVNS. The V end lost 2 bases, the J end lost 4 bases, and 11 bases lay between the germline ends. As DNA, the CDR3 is TGTGCCAGCAGTGAAAACAGGGCGGCCACTGAAGCTTTCTTT. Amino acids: CASSENRAATEAFF.

Here the CDR3 DNA reads TGTGCCAGCAGTCGACAGCTTGCCTCTGGAAACACCATATATTTT. This sequence encodes CASSRQLASGNTIYF. The rearrangement links TRBV2 to TRBJ1-3; a weak D match, TRBD1 (5 bases). Germline V gives CDR1 SNHLY, CDR2 FYNNEI. The V end was cut by 5 bases, the J end by 0 bases, with 11 bases between. This CDR3 comprises 15 residues.

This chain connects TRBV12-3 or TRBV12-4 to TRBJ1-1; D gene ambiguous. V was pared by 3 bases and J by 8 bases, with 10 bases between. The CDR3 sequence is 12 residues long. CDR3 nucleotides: TGTGCCAGCAGTTTTGTCGGGTCCGAAGCTTTCTTT. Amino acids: CASSFVGSEAFF.

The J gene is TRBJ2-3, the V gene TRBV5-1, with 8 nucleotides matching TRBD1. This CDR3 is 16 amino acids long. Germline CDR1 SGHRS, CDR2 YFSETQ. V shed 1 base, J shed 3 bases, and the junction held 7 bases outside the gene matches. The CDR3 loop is CASSLFGQGITDTQYF. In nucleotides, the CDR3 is TGCGCCAGCAGCTTGTTCGGACAGGGTATAACAGATACGCAGTATTTT.

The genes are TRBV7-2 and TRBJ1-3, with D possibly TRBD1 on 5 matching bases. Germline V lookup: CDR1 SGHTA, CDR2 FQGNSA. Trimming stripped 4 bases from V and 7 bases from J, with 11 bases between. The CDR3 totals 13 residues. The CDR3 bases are TGTGCCAGCAGCTCGCAGGGTAGGAACACCATATATTTT. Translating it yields CASSSQGRNTIYF.

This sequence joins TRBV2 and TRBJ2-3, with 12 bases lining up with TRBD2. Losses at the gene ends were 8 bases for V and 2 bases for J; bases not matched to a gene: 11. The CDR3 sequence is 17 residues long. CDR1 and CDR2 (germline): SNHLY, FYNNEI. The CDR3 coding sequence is TGTGCCAGCTGTCAAGCTCGACTAGCGGGAGACACAGATACGCAGTATTTT. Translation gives CASCQARLAGDTDTQYF.

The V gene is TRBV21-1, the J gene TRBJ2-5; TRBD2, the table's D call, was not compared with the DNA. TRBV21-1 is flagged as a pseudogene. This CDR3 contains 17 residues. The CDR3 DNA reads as TGTGCCAGCAGCCGGAGGACTAGCGGGAGGGTCGGGGAGACCCAGTACTTC. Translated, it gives CASSRRTSGRVGETQYF.

This CDR3 is CASRRSALRELFF. For the CDR3, the DNA is TGTGCCAGCAGGCGGTCTGCACTCCGGGAGCTGTTTTTT. The J gene is TRBJ2-2, the V gene TRBV2, with D unresolved. The CDR3 length is 13 residues. V was clipped by 6 bases and J by 9 bases, with 14 bases between them. CDR1 is SNHLY and CDR2 is FYNNEI in the germline V gene.

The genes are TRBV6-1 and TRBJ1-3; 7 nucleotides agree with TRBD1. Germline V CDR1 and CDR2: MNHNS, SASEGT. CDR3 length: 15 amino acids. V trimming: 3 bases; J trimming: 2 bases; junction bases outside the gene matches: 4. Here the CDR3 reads CASSDQGVAGNTIYF. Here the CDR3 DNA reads TGTGCCAGCAGTGATCAGGGGGTGGCTGGAAACACCATATATTTT.

CDR3 DNA sequence: TGCGCCAGCAGCTTGGGGGGCAGCTCCAATGAGCAGTTCTTC. It encodes CASSLGGSSNEQFF. The chain has TRBV5-1 and TRBJ2-1, with D possibly matching TRBD1 (5 bases). The CDR3 runs to 14 residues. The V gene lost 0 bases and the J gene lost 6 bases, with 10 bases spanning the gap. Germline V gives CDR1 SGHRS, CDR2 YFSETQ. Full variable domain (remainder filled in from reference TRBV5-1 and TRBJ2-1): KAGVTQTPRYLIKTRGQQVTLSCSPISGHRSVSWYQQTPGQGLQFLFEYFSETQRNKGNFPGRFSGRQFSNSRSEMNVSTLELGDSALYLCASSLGGSSNEQFFGPGTRLTVL.

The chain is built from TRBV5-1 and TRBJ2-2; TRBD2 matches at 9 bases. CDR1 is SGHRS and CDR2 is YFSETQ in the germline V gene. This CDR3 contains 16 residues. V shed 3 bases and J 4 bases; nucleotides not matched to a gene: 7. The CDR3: CASSWGTSRTTGELFF. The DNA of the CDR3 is TGCGCCAGCAGCTGGGGGACTAGCAGAACCACCGGGGAGCTGTTTTTT.

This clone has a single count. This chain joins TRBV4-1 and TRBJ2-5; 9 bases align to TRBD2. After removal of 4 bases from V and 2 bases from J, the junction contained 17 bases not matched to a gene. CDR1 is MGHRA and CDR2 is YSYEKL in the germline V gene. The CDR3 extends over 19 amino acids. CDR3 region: CASSRNVRAGGPRQETQYF. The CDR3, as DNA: TGCGCCAGCAGCCGGAACGTTAGGGCGGGAGGGCCGCGGCAAGAGACCCAGTACTTC.

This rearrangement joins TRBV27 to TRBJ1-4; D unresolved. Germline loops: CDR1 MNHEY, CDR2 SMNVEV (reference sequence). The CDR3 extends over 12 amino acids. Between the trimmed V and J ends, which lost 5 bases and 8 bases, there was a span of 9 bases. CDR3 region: CASSLGGEKLFF. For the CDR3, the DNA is TGTGCCAGCAGTCTGGGAGGCGAAAAACTGTTTTTT.

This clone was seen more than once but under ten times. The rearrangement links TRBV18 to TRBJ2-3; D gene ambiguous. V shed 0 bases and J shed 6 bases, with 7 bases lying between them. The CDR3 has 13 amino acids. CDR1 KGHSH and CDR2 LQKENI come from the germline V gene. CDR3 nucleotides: TGTGCCAGCTCACCACCGGCCGGGGATACGCAGTATTTT. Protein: CASSPPAGDTQYF.

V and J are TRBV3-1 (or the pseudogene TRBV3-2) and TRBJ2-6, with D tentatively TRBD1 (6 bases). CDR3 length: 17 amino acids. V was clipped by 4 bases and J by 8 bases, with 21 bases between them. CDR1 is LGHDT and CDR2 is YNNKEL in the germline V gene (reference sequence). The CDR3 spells CASSPVPRTDGTNVLTF. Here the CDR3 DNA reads TGTGCCAGCAGCCCCGTTCCGAGGACAGACGGCACCAACGTCCTGACTTTC.

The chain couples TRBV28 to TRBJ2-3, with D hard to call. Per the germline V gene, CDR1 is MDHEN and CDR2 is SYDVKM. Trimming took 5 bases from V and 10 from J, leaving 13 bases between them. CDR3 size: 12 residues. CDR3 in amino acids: CASSPRPPAQYF. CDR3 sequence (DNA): TGTGCCAGCAGTCCCAGGCCCCCGGCGCAGTATTTT.